Listed below are T cell receptor beta chains from one sample, sequenced in a study of cytomegalovirus exposure and HLA in healthy donors. Some clones are missing from TCRdb's copy, which holds only in-frame ones; the method was immunoSEQ multiplex PCR. The sample's table shows 140,000 to 150,000 clones. The sample was PBMCs. These receptors all come from a male donor in good health and CMV-seronegative. CDR3s include the opening cysteine and the closing phenylalanine or tryptophan. A D gene is named only where the DNA matches it firmly.

j_call d_call v_call cdr3_nt cdr3_aa
TRBJ1-1 TRBD1 TRBV28 TGTGCCAGCAGTTTAGTGGTCAGGGGGCAGGAGAACACTGAAGCTTTCTTT CASSLVVRGQENTEAFF
TRBJ2-1 NA TRBV2 TGTGCCAGCACACCGAGGAGACAGGCATACAATGAGCAGTTCTTC CASTPRRQAYNEQFF
TRBJ2-5 TRBD2 TRBV10-2 TGCGCCAGTAAGGTAGAAGCGGGAGGGGTCACCCAGTACTTC CASKVEAGGVTQYF
TRBJ1-4 NA TRBV30 TGTGCCTGGAGCTCACATCCTTACGGAGGGGAACTGTTTTTT CAWSSHPYGGELFF
TRBJ1-5 NA TRBV27 TGTGCCAGCAGGCCTACAGGGAACAATCAGCCCCAGCATTTT CASRPTGNNQPQHF
TRBJ1-1 NA TRBV29-1 TGCAGCGTTGAAGAGGCGAACAGCTACGCTGAAGCTTTCTTT CSVEEANSYAEAFF
TRBJ1-4 TRBD1 TRBV30 TGTGCCTGCCGGACAGGGCAAAATGAAAAACTGTTTTTT CACRTGQNEKLFF
TRBJ1-3 NA TRBV19 TGTGCCAGTGGGAGGGTTGGAAACACCATATATTTT CASGRVGNTIYF
TRBJ1-3 TRBD1 TRBV5-4 TGTGCCAGCAGCCTAGGGGGCGCGCGGGGAAACACCATATATTTT CASSLGGARGNTIYF
TRBJ2-7 TRBD1 TRBV6-1 TGTGCCAGCAGTGAATTCGGGGACAGGGCCTACGAGCAGTACTTC CASSEFGDRAYEQYF
TRBJ2-3 TRBD2 TRBV14 TGTGCCAGCAGCCAAGATAGCAGCGGGGGGCCGTTTAGAGACGATACGCAGTATTTT CASSQDSSGGPFRDDTQYF
TRBJ2-7 TRBD2 TRBV5-1 TGCGCCAGCAGCACGATACTAGCGGGCACCTTTGGGTCGACCTACGAGCAGTACTTC CASSTILAGTFGSTYEQYF
TRBJ1-1 TRBD1 TRBV29-1 TGCAGCGTCTCTATCGATCGAAGCAGGGGGGAAGCTTTCTTT CSVSIDRSRGEAFF
TRBJ1-2 TRBD1 TRBV30 TGTGCCTGGAGTCGAGGGACAGGCCGCCTCGGTTCGGGCTACACCTTC CAWSRGTGRLGSGYTF
TRBJ2-1 NA TRBV4-3 TGCGCCAGCAGCCAAATTGCGGGACCTCCCTACAATGAGCAGTTCTTC CASSQIAGPPYNEQFF
TRBJ2-1 TRBD2 TRBV19 TGTGCCAGTAGTATAAGGACTAGCGGGGGCACCAATGAGCAGTTCTTC CASSIRTSGGTNEQFF
TRBJ1-2 NA TRBV30 TGTGCCTGGACCGAAGAGGGCAGAGCTAACTATGGCTACACCTTC CAWTEEGRANYGYTF
TRBJ1-5 TRBD1 TRBV19 TGTGCCAGTAGTACCCGGACAGGGCGCAATCAGCCCCAGCATTTT CASSTRTGRNQPQHF
TRBJ1-1 NA TRBV18 TGTGCCAGCTCACCAAGGGGGGGAAACACCGAAGCTTTCTTT CASSPRGGNTEAFF
TRBJ1-2 NA TRBV27 TGTGCCAGCAGTTCCCACGGTAACTATGGCTACACCTTC CASSSHGNYGYTF
TRBJ1-6 NA TRBV5-1 TGCGCCAGCAGCTTGGCGACAGGAAATAATTCACCCCTCCACTTT CASSLATGNNSPLHF
TRBJ2-7 TRBD2 TRBV14 TGTGCCAGCAGCCAAGATGGGAGGGCCCTTGATGGCGAGCAGTACTTC CASSQDGRALDGEQYF
TRBJ1-5 NA TRBV2 TGTGCCAGTTCCCTCAACATGGCTAATCAGCCCCAGCATTTT CASSLNMANQPQHF
TRBJ2-1 TRBD2 TRBV7-8 TGTGCCAGCAGCGAGCGGGAGGCCTACAATGAGCAGTTCTTC CASSEREAYNEQFF
TRBJ1-6 TRBD1 TRBV19 TGTGCCAGTAGACCCGAGGGACAGGCGAGAAATTCACCCCTCCACTTT CASRPEGQARNSPLHF
TRBJ2-7 TRBD1 TRBV6-1 TGTGCCAGCGGACAAATCCAGGGACAGGGAGTTGAGCAGTACTTC CASGQIQGQGVEQYF
TRBJ2-7 TRBD2 TRBV2 TGTGCCAGCAGTACGGGACTAGCGGATTCCTACGAGCAGTACTTC CASSTGLADSYEQYF
TRBJ1-6 NA TRBV18 TGTGCCAGCTCACCTAGGCAGGCCTATAATTCACCCCTCCACTTT CASSPRQAYNSPLHF
TRBJ2-7 TRBD2 TRBV15 TGTGCCACCAGCAGAGAGGCTCCAGCGGGAGTATCGCAGTACTTC CATSREAPAGVSQYF
TRBJ1-4 TRBD1 TRBV9 TGTGCCAGCAGCGGGAGAACAGGGGGAACTGAAAAACTGTTTTTT CASSGRTGGTEKLFF
TRBJ2-5 TRBD1 TRBV25-1 TGTGCCAGCTCTGAGGGGACAGAGAAAGAGACCCAGTACTTC CASSEGTEKETQYF
TRBJ2-3 TRBD2 TRBV7-3 TGTGCCAGCAGCTTTAGAGCGGGGGGTGCAGATACGCAGTATTTT CASSFRAGGADTQYF
TRBJ1-1 NA TRBV18 TGTGCCAGCTCACCCCCACCAGGAGGGGCCCACGAAGCTTTCTTT CASSPPPGGAHEAFF
TRBJ1-1 TRBD1 TRBV19 TGTGCCAGTAGTATTGACAGGGGAACTGAAGCTTTCTTT CASSIDRGTEAFF
TRBJ1-1 NA TRBV27 TGTGCCAGCAGATTGCGGGGGTTGAACACTGAAGCTTTCTTT CASRLRGLNTEAFF
TRBJ2-7 NA TRBV7-9 TGTGCCAGCAGCGGCACAGGGAACGAGCAGTACTTC CASSGTGNEQYF
TRBJ1-2 NA TRBV4-3 TGCGCCAGCAGCCAAGACGGGGGTCCCTATGGCTACACCTTC CASSQDGGPYGYTF